Below, 26 T cell receptor beta chains from the same sample are listed, as sequenced in a study of blood T cell repertoires in COVID-19. The data were produced by immunoSEQ multiplex PCR, yet TCRdb's version contains in-frame clones alone and is incomplete. The sample has approximately 110,000 clones; 80% to 85% are singletons. Specimen: peripheral blood. The source of these receptors is a man between 65 and 80 years old with acute or convalescent COVID-19.

The rearrangement links TRBV3-1 (or the pseudogene TRBV3-2) to TRBJ1-1; 7 bases match TRBD1. The CDR3 runs to 15 residues. Per the germline V gene, CDR1 is LGHDT and CDR2 is YNNKEL (reference sequence). With V trimmed by 2 bases and J by 4 bases, 7 bases remained unmatched. DNA for the CDR3: TGTGCCAGCAGCCAATCCGCAGGGGGGACCACTGAAGCTTTCTTT. It is translated as CASSQSAGGTTEAFF.

The V call is TRBV5-1, the J call TRBJ2-7; no definite D call. Trimming stripped 3 bases from V and 3 bases from J, with 10 bases between. This CDR3 has 13 residues. CDR1 SGHRS and CDR2 YFSETQ come from the germline V gene. The CDR3 sequence: CASSSSPGYEQYF. In DNA form, the CDR3 reads TGCGCCAGCAGCTCTTCCCCGGGCTACGAGCAGTACTTC.

The chain links TRBV5-1 to TRBJ1-4; 8 nucleotides line up with TRBD1. The length of the CDR3 is 15 residues. V lost 4 bases and J lost 4; bases outside the gene matches: 6. Germline lookup yields CDR1 SGHRS and CDR2 YFSETQ. DNA for the CDR3: TGCGCCAGCAGCCCGCAGGGGGCCGGTAATGAAAAACTGTTTTTT. Translation gives CASSPQGAGNEKLFF.

This sequence joins TRBV23-1 and TRBJ2-3; TRBD1 matches at 7 bases. TRBV23-1 falls under the ORF class, with uncertain function. With V trimmed by 1 base and J by 7 bases, 11 bases remained unmatched. This CDR3 is 16 amino acids long. CDR3 nucleotides: TGCGCCAGCAGTCAATGGGGACAGAGGGCGCGAAATACGCAGTATTTT. It translates to CASSQWGQRARNTQYF.

The chain recombines TRBV6-1 with TRBJ1-2; D perhaps matches TRBD1 (5 bases). V lost 6 bases to trimming and J lost 0 bases, with 14 bases between them. Germline V gives CDR1 MNHNS, CDR2 SASEGT. The CDR3 is made up of 15 amino acids. The chain's CDR3 is CASRATGISNYGYTF. In DNA form, the CDR3 reads TGTGCCAGCAGAGCAACAGGAATTTCTAACTATGGCTACACCTTC.

The chain carries TRBV7-2 and TRBJ1-6; maybe TRBD1 (5 bases). Germline lookup yields CDR1 SGHTA and CDR2 FQGNSA. CDR3 length: 17 residues. V lost 0 bases to trimming and J lost 3 bases, with 12 bases between them. The CDR3 region has the DNA TGTGCCAGCAGCTTAGCCAGGGCCTACTTCTATAATTCACCCCTCCACTTT. This translates into CASSLARAYFYNSPLHF.

A note on this clone: Relative to the germline gene, one junction end is altered; a read error may explain this. The same CDR3 can be traced to other DNA sequences in this sample. V usage is TRBV7-7 and J usage is TRBJ2-2, with D possibly being TRBD2 (5 bases). Germline loops: CDR1 SSHAT, CDR2 FNYEAQ (reference sequence). The CDR3 is made up of 15 amino acids. The CDR3 DNA is TGTGCTAGCAGCTTACGAGGGCCGAACACCGGGGAGCTGTTTTTT. Protein product: CASSLRGPNTGELFF.

CDR3 sequence: CASSQTTGDGYTF. The CDR3 nucleotides are TGTGCCAGCAGCCAGACGACAGGGGATGGCTACACCTTC. V is TRBV3-1 (or the pseudogene TRBV3-2) and J is TRBJ1-2; 8 bases align to TRBD1. Looked up from germline, CDR1 is LGHDT and CDR2 is YNNKEL (reference sequence). The CDR3 runs to 13 residues. Losses at the gene ends were 3 bases for V and 6 bases for J; bases not matched to a gene: 3.

The chain couples TRBV10-3 to TRBJ1-5; 10 bases are shared with TRBD1. Germline V gene lookup returns CDR1 ENHRY and CDR2 SYGVKD. The CDR3 is made up of 15 amino acids. Unmatched junction bases numbered 4, after V lost 2 bases and J lost 6 bases. The CDR3 coding sequence is TGTGCCATCAGTGAGGGGACAGGGGCAGGTCAGCCCCAGCATTTT. It yields the protein CAISEGTGAGQPQHF.

This clone has a single count. This chain joins TRBV2 and TRBJ2-7; 11 bases agree with TRBD1. The length of the CDR3 is 15 residues. Germline CDR1 and CDR2: SNHLY and FYNNEI. V was pared by 6 bases and J by 4 bases, with 8 bases of the junction left unmatched. The chain's CDR3 is CASRYGTGGEYEQYF. The DNA for the CDR3 is TGTGCCAGCAGGTACGGGACAGGGGGAGAATACGAGCAGTACTTC. Looking up the rest from reference TRBV2 and TRBJ2-7 gives the full variable domain: EPEVTQTPSHQVTQMGQEVILRCVPISNHLYFYWYRQILGQKVEFLVSFYNNEISEKSEIFDDQFSVERPDGSNFTLKIRSTKLEDSAMYFCASRYGTGGEYEQYFGPGTRLTVT.

This sequence joins TRBV10-2 and TRBJ2-2; D gene unclear. The germline CDR1 and CDR2 sequences are WSHSY and SAAADI. The CDR3 is 14 amino acids. Trimming took off 0 bases at V and 6 bases at J, with 8 bases between the two ends. Here the CDR3 DNA reads TGCGCCAGCAGTGAGTCAAGGCTAGCCGGGGAGCTGTTTTTT. Its translation is CASSESRLAGELFF.

This clone was observed once. DNA of the CDR3: TGTGCCAGCAGTTTACTCTCGCAGGCTAACTATGGCTACACCTTC. It translates to CASSLLSQANYGYTF. The chain is built from TRBV28 and TRBJ1-2; D gene uncertain. The CDR3 spans 15 residues. Germline-derived CDR1 and CDR2 are MDHEN and SYDVKM. With 2 bases removed from V and 0 bases from J, the gap between germline ends came to 10 bases.

The chain combines TRBV19 with TRBJ1-1, with 7 bases matching TRBD1. CDR1 and CDR2 from the germline V gene are LNHDA and SQIVND (reference sequence). The CDR3 sequence is 13 residues long. J was trimmed by 1 base and V by 6 bases; bases with no gene match: 2. CDR3 amino acids: CASRRTGNTEAFF. In nucleotides, the CDR3 is TGTGCCAGTAGGAGGACAGGGAACACTGAAGCTTTCTTT.

The chain carries TRBV6-6 and TRBJ2-1; no firm D call. This CDR3 comprises 13 residues. Germline V CDR1 and CDR2: MNHNY, SVGAGI (reference sequence). V was pared by 0 bases and J by 6 bases, with 6 bases between. In nucleotides, the CDR3 is TGTGCCAGCAGTTACTCCCCACTCAATGAGCAGTTCTTC. Protein: CASSYSPLNEQFF.

V and J are TRBV27 and TRBJ1-5, with unresolved D. The germline V gene has CDR1 MNHEY and CDR2 SMNVEV (reference sequence). The CDR3 length is 13 residues. V shed 4 bases and J shed 4 bases, with 8 bases lying between them. Here the CDR3 reads CASSYAGNQPQHF. Here the CDR3 DNA reads TGTGCCAGCAGTTATGCGGGAAATCAGCCCCAGCATTTT.

This clone was picked up one time. The chain combines TRBV5-5 with TRBJ1-3; D is possibly TRBD1 (6 bases). This CDR3 is built from 17 residues. Germline V gene sequence: CDR1 SGHKS, CDR2 YYEKEE (reference sequence). Trimming pared 0 bases from V and 0 bases from J, leaving 13 bases between. CDR3 in amino acids: CASSLAQGRNSGNTIYF. The CDR3 DNA follows: TGTGCCAGCAGCTTGGCGCAGGGGCGCAACTCTGGAAACACCATATATTTT.

This clone has just a few counts. The rearrangement joins TRBV5-4 to TRBJ2-3, with 11 bases aligning to TRBD2. V lost 1 base, J lost 6 bases, and 7 bases stayed unmatched. Germline V gives CDR1 SGHNT, CDR2 YYREEE (reference sequence). CDR3 size: 16 residues. The CDR3 spells CASSLRTSGGGDTQYF. CDR3 nucleotide sequence: TGTGCCAGCAGCTTGAGAACTAGCGGGGGCGGGGATACGCAGTATTTT.

This clone was counted ten times or more. The chain couples TRBV28 to TRBJ2-7; D unresolved. Germline V gives CDR1 MDHEN, CDR2 SYDVKM. This CDR3 has 12 residues. V was trimmed by 6 bases and J by 0 bases, leaving 6 bases between them. The CDR3 nucleotides read TGTGCCAGCAGCTTTAGCTCCTACGAGCAGTACTTC. As protein: CASSFSSYEQYF.

The chain combines TRBV7-9 with TRBJ2-3, with a tentative D call TRBD2 (5 bases). V was cut by 11 bases and J by 0 bases, with 15 bases left in between. Per germline, CDR1 SEHNR and CDR2 FQNEAQ (reference sequence). The CDR3 has 14 residues. CDR3 region: CAAEGSPSTDTQYF. DNA of the CDR3: TGTGCCGCCGAGGGCTCTCCTAGCACAGATACGCAGTATTTT.

The V gene is TRBV21-1, the J gene TRBJ1-6. TRBV21-1 corresponds to a pseudogene. The CDR3 is 12 residues long. Here the CDR3 reads CASAGRNSPLHF. As DNA, the CDR3 is TGTGCCAGCGCGGGACGAAATTCACCCCTCCACTTT.

This clone was detected only once. The chain recombines TRBV10-3 with TRBJ2-7; D is possibly TRBD1 (5 bases). The CDR3 covers 12 residues. CDR1 is ENHRY, CDR2 SYGVKD, per germline. V lost 5 bases and J 3 bases, leaving 8 bases between the germline ends. In DNA, the CDR3 is TGTGCCATCAGTCAGCAGGGCTACGAGCAGTACTTC. This sequence encodes CAISQQGYEQYF.

The V call is TRBV3-1 (or the pseudogene TRBV3-2), the J call TRBJ2-1; 12 positions agree with TRBD2. Germline lookup yields CDR1 LGHDT and CDR2 YNNKEL (reference sequence). CDR3 length equals 14 residues. Unmatched junction bases numbered 4, after V lost 4 bases and J lost 9 bases. In nucleotides, the CDR3 is TGTGCCAGCAGCCTGGGACTAGCGGGTGCTGAGCAGTTCTTC. Amino acids: CASSLGLAGAEQFF.

The V call is TRBV2, the J call TRBJ2-2; 10 bases map to TRBD2. Germline V lookup: CDR1 SNHLY, CDR2 FYNNEI. Unmatched junction bases numbered 5, after V lost 4 bases and J lost 6 bases. CDR3 length: 15 residues. The CDR3 loop is CASSGASGSAGELFF. The CDR3, as DNA: TGTGCCAGCAGTGGGGCTAGCGGGAGCGCCGGGGAGCTGTTTTTT.

The chain is built from TRBV6-6 and TRBJ1-3; 7 bases line up with TRBD1. CDR3 length: 16 amino acids. The germline V gene encodes CDR1 MNHNY and CDR2 SVGAGI (reference sequence). Trimming cost V 2 bases and J 2 bases; bases outside gene matches: 6. For the CDR3, the DNA is TGTGCCAGCAGTTACCTGAACGACAGGGCTGGAAACACCATATATTTT. Its protein is CASSYLNDRAGNTIYF.

In its sample, this clone was seen once. The genes are TRBV10-3 and TRBJ2-3; D is perhaps TRBD1 (6 bases). The V end was cut by 8 bases, the J end by 0 bases, with 9 bases between. The CDR3 spans 13 residues. Germline-derived CDR1 and CDR2 are ENHRY and SYGVKD. CDR3 sequence (DNA): TGTGCCATCGAGGACAGTAGCACAGATACGCAGTATTTT. This gives the protein CAIEDSSTDTQYF.

This chain uses TRBV12-3 or TRBV12-4 with TRBJ1-1, with D unclear. The CDR3 has 12 residues. Between the trimmed V and J ends, which lost 8 bases and 1 base, there was a span of 8 bases. CDR3 in amino acids: CASQVGNTEAFF. In DNA, the CDR3 is TGTGCCAGCCAGGTCGGGAACACTGAAGCTTTCTTT.